The 14 T cell receptor beta chains in this list originate from one sample, sequenced in a study of T cell responses to AZD1222 COVID-19 vaccine. Some clones are missing from TCRdb's copy, which holds only in-frame ones; the method was immunoSEQ multiplex PCR. The table shows 100,000 to 150,000 clones, with 88% occurring only once. The sample consisted of peripheral blood, taken on day 0 of MenACWY control vaccination. All receptors come from an adult in good health.

This rearrangement joins TRBV18 to TRBJ2-7; the match to TRBD2 covers 13 bases. Germline lookup yields CDR1 KGHSH and CDR2 LQKENI. CDR3 size: 14 residues. Unmatched junction bases numbered 3, after V lost 5 bases and J lost 5 bases. The CDR3 DNA is TGTGCCAGCTCATCCGGACTAGCGGGAGACGAGCAGTACTTC. It is translated as CASSSGLAGDEQYF.

The J gene is TRBJ2-1, the V gene TRBV15; perhaps TRBD2 as D (7 bases). Trimming left V 0 bases short and J 7 bases short, with 19 bases between. This CDR3 contains 17 residues. Germline CDR1 is LNHNV and CDR2 is YYDKDF (reference sequence). CDR3 nucleotide sequence: TGTGCCACCAGCAGAGATCCCTCCGGAAGGGGGGGAAATGAGCAGTTCTTC. This encodes CATSRDPSGRGGNEQFF.

V usage is TRBV24-1 and J usage is TRBJ2-5; 10 bases align to TRBD1. CDR1 is KGHDR, CDR2 SFDVKD, per germline. The CDR3 covers 14 residues. J was trimmed by 5 bases and V by 7 bases; bases with no gene match: 6. CDR3 nucleotides: TGTGCCACCAGGGGGACAGGGGAAGGCGAGACCCAGTACTTC. Translation gives CATRGTGEGETQYF.

The gene calls are TRBV5-6 and TRBJ1-1; unclear D gene. The CDR3 has 13 amino acids. Germline V CDR1 and CDR2: SGHDT, YYEEEE. The V and J ends lost 0 bases and 10 bases respectively, with 13 bases between them. The CDR3 DNA follows: TGTGCCAGCAGCTTGGCGAAAGTAGAGGCAGCTTTCTTT. Its translation: CASSLAKVEAAFF.

As regards this clone: Other DNA sequences in the sample encode the same CDR3. The chain has TRBV5-1 and TRBJ2-7; D remains ambiguous. V lost 0 bases and J lost 4, with 5 bases in between. This CDR3 has 12 residues. The V gene's germline CDR1 is SGHRS and CDR2 YFSETQ. For the CDR3, the DNA is TGCGCCAGCAGCTTGGTAGGTTACGAGCAGTACTTC. The encoded protein is CASSLVGYEQYF.

This clone was seen once. Written as DNA, the CDR3 is TGTGCCAGCAGTTTAACTAGCGGGAGGTACGAGCAGTACTTC. Translation gives CASSLTSGRYEQYF. This chain joins TRBV6-5 and TRBJ2-7, with 12 bases matching TRBD2. Trimming cost V 4 bases and J 4 bases; bases outside gene matches: 2. There are 14 residues in the CDR3. The germline V gene has CDR1 MNHEY and CDR2 SVGAGI.

CDR3: CAAQGPGNTIYF. The DNA for the CDR3 is TGTGCCGCTCAGGGTCCAGGAAACACCATATATTTT. The V gene is TRBV24-1, the J gene TRBJ1-3, with a weak D call TRBD1 (5 bases). The ends were cut back, 12 bases at V and 4 bases at J, with 12 bases in the middle. This CDR3 spans 12 amino acids. CDR1 KGHDR and CDR2 SFDVKD come from the germline V gene.

The chain recombines TRBV24-1 with TRBJ2-1; D not resolved. The CDR3 has 13 amino acids. V gave up 3 bases and J gave up 5 bases, with 7 bases separating them. Looked up from germline, CDR1 is KGHDR and CDR2 is SFDVKD. The CDR3 protein is CATSDGWNNEQFF. The CDR3 coding sequence is TGTGCCACCAGTGATGGGTGGAACAATGAGCAGTTCTTC.

This sequence joins TRBV3-1 (or the pseudogene TRBV3-2) and TRBJ1-1; no reliable D call. With 3 bases removed from V and 7 bases from J, the gap between germline ends came to 6 bases. This CDR3 region has 11 residues. The V gene's germline CDR1 is LGHDT and CDR2 YNNKEL (reference sequence). The CDR3 sequence: CASSHPGEAFF. DNA for the CDR3: TGTGCCAGCAGCCACCCGGGTGAAGCTTTCTTT.

The chain links TRBV18 to TRBJ2-2; D possibly uses TRBD1 or TRBD2 (5 bases each). The germline V and J ends were trimmed by 7 bases and 0 bases, with 15 bases remaining between them. The CDR3 has 16 amino acids. Germline V gene lookup returns CDR1 KGHSH and CDR2 LQKENI. CDR3 amino acids: CASFRGAGANTGELFF. CDR3 coding DNA: TGTGCCAGCTTCAGAGGGGCTGGGGCGAACACCGGGGAGCTGTTTTTT. The entire variable domain, with the rest obtained from reference TRBV18 and TRBJ2-2, is as follows: NAGVMQNPRHLVRRRGQEARLRCSPMKGHSHVYWYRQLPEEGLKFMVYLQKENIIDESGMPKERFSAEFPKEGPSILRIQQVVRGDSAAYFCASFRGAGANTGELFFGEGSRLTVL.

The chain joins TRBV5-4 to TRBJ2-1; 10 bases agree with TRBD2. After removal of 4 bases from V and 9 bases from J, the junction contained 13 bases not matched to a gene. This CDR3 comprises 16 residues. Germline CDR1 SGHNT, CDR2 YYREEE (reference sequence). The CDR3 region has the DNA TGTGCCAGCAGCCCTATGGTACTAGCGGGATCCGGTGAGCAGTTCTTC. This sequence encodes CASSPMVLAGSGEQFF.

A note on this clone: Germline and junction disagree at one end, which may indicate a read error. This chain joins TRBV27 and TRBJ2-1; TRBD2 aligns across 12 bases. CDR3 length equals 16 residues. In germline, CDR1 is MNHEY, CDR2 SMNVEV (reference sequence). This chain's CDR3 is CASSGTSGPRGNGQFF. The CDR3 DNA is TGTGCCAGCTCCGGGACTAGCGGGCCTAGGGGCAATGGGCAGTTCTTC.

The CDR3 bases are TGTGCCATCAGAATGGACAGGACGAACACCGGGGAGCTGTTTTTT. Translated: CAIRMDRTNTGELFF. The V and J genes are TRBV10-3 and TRBJ2-2; TRBD1 matches 7 bases. Germline trimming cut 6 bases from V and 0 bases from J; bases unmatched to any gene: 4. This CDR3 is built from 15 residues. CDR1 is ENHRY, CDR2 SYGVKD, per germline.

V and J are TRBV27 and TRBJ1-1; the D is unclear. Trimming stripped 5 bases from V and 1 base from J, with 8 bases between. This CDR3 spans 13 amino acids. The germline gives CDR1 MNHEY, CDR2 SMNVEV (reference sequence). The chain's CDR3 is CASSRRRNTEAFF. CDR3 bases: TGTGCCAGCAGTCGGCGAAGGAACACTGAAGCTTTCTTT.